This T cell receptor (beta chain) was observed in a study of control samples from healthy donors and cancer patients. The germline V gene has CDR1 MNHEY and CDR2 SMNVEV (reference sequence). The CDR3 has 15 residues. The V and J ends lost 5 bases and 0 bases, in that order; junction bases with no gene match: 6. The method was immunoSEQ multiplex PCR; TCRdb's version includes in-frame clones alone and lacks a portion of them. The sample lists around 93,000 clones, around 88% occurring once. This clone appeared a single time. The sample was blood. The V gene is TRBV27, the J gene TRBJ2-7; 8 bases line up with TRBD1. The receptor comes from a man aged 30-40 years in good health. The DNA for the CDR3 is TGTGCCAGCAGTATACAGGGGGTACCCTCCTACGAGCAGTACTTC. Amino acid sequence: CASSIQGVPSYEQYF.